The 21 T cell receptor beta chains given below trace back to one sample, sequenced in a study of T cell responses to AZD1222 COVID-19 vaccine. Profiled with immunoSEQ multiplex PCR; TCRdb holds only in-frame clones, not every one. This table holds 150,000 or so clones, around 88% found once. The source was peripheral blood, collected on day 0 of AZD1222 vaccination. The source is an adult in good health.

V and J are TRBV10-2 and TRBJ2-3, with TRBD2 matching over 9 bases. This CDR3 contains 17 residues. Germline-derived CDR1 and CDR2 are WSHSY and SAAADI. With 4 bases clipped from V and 4 bases from J, the junction kept 12 bases outside the gene matches. CDR3 loop: CASSVLASGIPPDTQYF. The CDR3 DNA is TGCGCCAGCAGTGTGTTGGCTAGCGGGATCCCTCCAGATACGCAGTATTTT.

The chain joins TRBV5-5 to TRBJ1-4, with TRBD1 matching over 8 bases. V was pared by 5 bases and J by 4 bases, with 4 bases of the junction left unmatched. CDR3 size: 14 residues. Germline CDR1 is SGHKS and CDR2 is YYEKEE (reference sequence). The CDR3 coding sequence is TGTGCCAGCAGTAGGGACAGGTATAATGAAAAACTGTTTTTT. Protein sequence: CASSRDRYNEKLFF.

The chain recombines TRBV6-6 with TRBJ1-6, with D maybe TRBD1 (6 bases). Germline CDR1 and CDR2: MNHNY and SVGAGI (reference sequence). The ends were cut back, 8 bases at V and 9 bases at J, with 14 bases in the middle. There are 13 residues in the CDR3. Written as DNA, the CDR3 is TGTGCCAGCTCAGGGGCGGATACTTCACCCCTCCACTTT. Protein product: CASSGADTSPLHF.

This chain joins TRBV9 and TRBJ1-2, with D hard to call. In germline, CDR1 is SGDLS, CDR2 YYNGEE. The ends were cut back, 0 bases at V and 6 bases at J, with 9 bases in the middle. This CDR3 is 13 amino acids long. CDR3 coding DNA: TGTGCCAGCAGCGTAGATGGTAGGGATGGCTACACCTTC. The encoded protein is CASSVDGRDGYTF.

The rearrangement links TRBV7-6 to TRBJ2-1, with 11 nucleotides matching TRBD2. This CDR3 comprises 15 residues. Germline CDR1 SGHVS, CDR2 FNYEAQ. After removal of 6 bases from V and 6 bases from J, the junction contained 7 bases not matched to a gene. The CDR3 DNA follows: TGTGCCAGCAGACCTCTAGCGGGAGGAGGCAATGAGCAGTTCTTC. Its protein is CASRPLAGGGNEQFF.

The chain is built from TRBV4-3 and TRBJ1-5; D might be TRBD1 (6 bases). The CDR3 has 16 amino acids. Looked up from germline, CDR1 is LGHNA and CDR2 is YSLEER. The V and J ends lost 0 bases and 3 bases respectively, with 12 bases between them. The CDR3 sequence: CASSQDRGANNQPQHF. CDR3 coding DNA: TGCGCCAGCAGCCAAGATAGGGGGGCGAACAATCAGCCCCAGCATTTT.

The chain carries TRBV9 and TRBJ2-6; 11 bases fit TRBD2. Germline CDR1 is SGDLS and CDR2 is YYNGEE. This CDR3 spans 21 amino acids. The junction had 16 bases not matched to a gene; V was cut back by 4 bases and J by 1 base. CDR3 DNA: TGTGCCAGCAGCCTGGGTTGGGTAGCGGGAGGGTGGTTATCTGGGGCCAACGTCCTGACTTTC. Translating it yields CASSLGWVAGGWLSGANVLTF.

The CDR3 protein is CASSPSGIAGAVETQYF. Written as DNA, the CDR3 is TGTGCCAGCAGTCCCTCAGGGATAGCGGGAGCCGTAGAGACCCAGTACTTC. The chain couples TRBV27 to TRBJ2-5; TRBD2 matches at 9 bases. The V gene's germline CDR1 is MNHEY and CDR2 SMNVEV (reference sequence). V shed 5 bases and J 4 bases; nucleotides not matched to a gene: 14. This CDR3 region has 17 residues.

The gene calls are TRBV19 and TRBJ2-1; 8 bases are a match to TRBD2. Germline CDR1 LNHDA, CDR2 SQIVND (reference sequence). The CDR3 runs 14 residues. The V segment lost 2 bases and the J segment 7 bases; nucleotides outside the gene matches: 4. The CDR3 region is CASSIRVAGNEQFF. In DNA form, the CDR3 reads TGTGCCAGTAGTATAAGGGTAGCGGGGAATGAGCAGTTCTTC.

The rearrangement links TRBV27 to TRBJ2-7, with 10 bases identical to TRBD1. Losses at the gene ends were 7 bases for V and 7 bases for J; bases not matched to a gene: 13. CDR3 length: 15 residues. The germline gives CDR1 MNHEY, CDR2 SMNVEV (reference sequence). In DNA, the CDR3 is TGTGCCAGCACCCCAGGGACAGGGGCTTTAGGGGAGCAGTACTTC. As protein: CASTPGTGALGEQYF.

The J gene is TRBJ2-7, the V gene TRBV6-5; D possibly corresponds to TRBD1 (6 bases). V lost 6 bases and J lost 5, with 14 bases in between. The CDR3 consists of 13 residues. Germline V gives CDR1 MNHEY, CDR2 SVGAGI. CDR3 in amino acids: CASSSGTKHEQYF. The CDR3 nucleotides read TGTGCCAGCAGCTCCGGGACAAAACACGAGCAGTACTTC.

The chain recombines TRBV5-1 with TRBJ2-7; 7 nucleotides line up with TRBD1. This CDR3 region has 14 residues. Trimming removed 4 bases from V and 5 bases from J; junction bases left unmatched: 9. CDR1 is SGHRS, CDR2 YFSETQ, per germline. The chain's CDR3 is CASSEQGPRNEQYF. CDR3 DNA sequence: TGCGCCAGCAGCGAACAGGGGCCCCGGAACGAGCAGTACTTC.

The chain is built from TRBV2 and TRBJ1-4; the D is unclear. In germline, CDR1 is SNHLY, CDR2 FYNNEI. This CDR3 contains 15 residues. The germline V and J ends were trimmed by 3 bases and 8 bases, with 16 bases remaining between them. The CDR3 region is CASSDGVRPSEKLFF. In nucleotides, the CDR3 is TGTGCCAGCAGTGACGGAGTGCGTCCATCGGAAAAACTGTTTTTT.

The chain combines TRBV18 with TRBJ2-7; 9 bases match TRBD1. Germline loops: CDR1 KGHSH, CDR2 LQKENI. This CDR3 has 14 amino acids. The ends lost 4 bases at V and 5 bases at J; junction bases unmatched: 6. Here the CDR3 DNA reads TGTGCCAGCTCACTTAAGGACAGGGGCCACGAGCAGTACTTC. It encodes CASSLKDRGHEQYF.

The chain uses TRBV9 and TRBJ2-4; D unclear. With 0 bases removed from V and 5 bases from J, the gap between germline ends came to 12 bases. In germline, CDR1 is SGDLS, CDR2 YYNGEE. The CDR3 has 15 amino acids. CDR3 sequence reads: CASSVGVGNQNIQYF. The CDR3 nucleotides are TGTGCCAGCAGCGTAGGGGTAGGGAATCAAAACATTCAGTACTTC.

This clone showed up just once. V gene TRBV6-4 combines with J gene TRBJ1-2; D is ambiguous. The CDR3 contains 12 residues. Per the germline V gene, CDR1 is MRHNA and CDR2 is SNTAGT. V lost 2 bases to trimming and J lost 5 bases, with 6 bases between them. CDR3 DNA sequence: TGTGCCAGCAGTGACGACGGGTATGGCTACACCTTC. Protein: CASSDDGYGYTF.

CDR3 sequence (DNA): TGTGCCACCAGCAGAGGCCAGGGGGCTACCGGGGAGCTGTTTTTT. Translating it yields CATSRGQGATGELFF. The genes are TRBV15 and TRBJ2-2; 8 nucleotides align to TRBD1. V lost 1 base to trimming and J lost 5 bases; unmatched junction nucleotides: 3. CDR1 LNHNV and CDR2 YYDKDF come from the germline V gene (reference sequence). The CDR3 extends over 15 amino acids.

This clone appeared a single time. The gene calls are TRBV15 and TRBJ1-5; 8 bases agree with TRBD1. The CDR3 is 15 residues long. Looked up from germline, CDR1 is LNHNV and CDR2 is YYDKDF (reference sequence). Losses at the gene ends were 5 bases for V and 3 bases for J; bases not matched to a gene: 6. The CDR3 sequence: CATSVDRGLNQPQHF. CDR3 DNA: TGTGCCACCAGCGTAGACAGGGGCCTCAATCAGCCCCAGCATTTT.

This clone has just a few counts. CDR3 nucleotides: TGTGCCAGCAGCCACTCCATGGCTGCTCTGGGCAGCAGGAAATCTCATGGCTACACCTTC. Its protein product is CASSHSMAALGSRKSHGYTF. The chain combines TRBV4-2 with TRBJ1-2, with no clear D. Germline V gene sequence: CDR1 LGHNA, CDR2 YNFKEQ. The CDR3 length is 20 residues. Trimming took 3 bases from V and 6 from J, leaving 32 bases between them.

The chain is built from TRBV27 and TRBJ1-5, with D possibly TRBD1 on 5 matching bases. Germline V gene data show CDR1 as MNHEY and CDR2 as SMNVEV (reference sequence). V lost 5 bases, J lost 7 bases, and 15 bases lay in between. This CDR3 is built from 14 residues. CDR3 amino acids: CASSARVLSQPQHF. The CDR3 nucleotides are TGTGCCAGCAGTGCCAGGGTGTTGAGCCAGCCCCAGCATTTT.

The chain has TRBV9 and TRBJ2-5, with TRBD2 matching over 9 bases. Germline V CDR1 and CDR2: SGDLS, YYNGEE. The CDR3 is made up of 16 amino acids. V dropped 0 bases and J dropped 0; count of bases not matched to a gene: 3. The CDR3 sequence: CASSVGLAEDQETQYF. The CDR3 DNA is TGTGCCAGCAGCGTAGGACTAGCGGAAGACCAAGAGACCCAGTACTTC.